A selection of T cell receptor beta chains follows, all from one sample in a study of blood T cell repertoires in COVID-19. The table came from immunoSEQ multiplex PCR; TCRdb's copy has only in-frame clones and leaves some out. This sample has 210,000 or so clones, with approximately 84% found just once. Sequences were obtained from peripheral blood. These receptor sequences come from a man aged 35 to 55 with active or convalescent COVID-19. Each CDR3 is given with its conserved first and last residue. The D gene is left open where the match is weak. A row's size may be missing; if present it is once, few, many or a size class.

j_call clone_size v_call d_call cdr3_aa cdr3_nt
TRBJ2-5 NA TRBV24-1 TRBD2 CATSDPATSGKGAQETQYF TGTGCCACCAGTGATCCTGCGACTAGCGGGAAAGGGGCCCAAGAGACCCAGTACTTC
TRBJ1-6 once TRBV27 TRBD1 CASSLDRANSPLHF TGTGCCAGCAGCTTGGACAGGGCTAATTCACCCCTCCACTTT
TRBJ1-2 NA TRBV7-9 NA CASSLAIGVNYGYTF TGTGCCAGCAGCTTAGCCATAGGGGTGAACTATGGCTACACCTTC
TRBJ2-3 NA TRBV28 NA CASRPDGVITDTQYF TGTGCCAGCAGACCGGACGGGGTGATCACAGATACGCAGTATTTT
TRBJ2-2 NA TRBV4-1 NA CASSLQTRNTGELFF TGCGCCAGCAGCCTCCAGACTAGGAACACCGGGGAGCTGTTTTTT
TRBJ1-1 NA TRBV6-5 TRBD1 CASSYLRQGSSEAFF TGTGCCAGCAGTTACTTGAGACAGGGGAGCTCTGAAGCTTTCTTT
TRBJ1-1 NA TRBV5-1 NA CASSSGRGTNTEAFF TGCGCCAGCAGCTCAGGGAGGGGAACAAACACTGAAGCTTTCTTT
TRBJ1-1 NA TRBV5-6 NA CASSYSGVYTEAFF TGTGCCAGCAGTTATTCAGGGGTATACACTGAAGCTTTCTTT
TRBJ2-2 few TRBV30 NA CAWRTGLTNTGELFF TGTGCCTGGAGGACGGGACTGACGAACACCGGGGAGCTGTTTTTT
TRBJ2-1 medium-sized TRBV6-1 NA CASSEAPGDYNEQFF TGTGCCAGCAGTGAAGCGCCAGGGGACTACAATGAGCAGTTCTTC
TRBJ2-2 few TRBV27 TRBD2 CASSFRLAGTRAGELFF TGTGCCAGCAGTTTTCGACTAGCGGGTACTCGTGCCGGGGAGCTGTTTTTT
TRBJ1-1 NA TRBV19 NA CASSMGGEAFF TGTGCCAGTAGTATGGGGGGTGAAGCTTTCTTT
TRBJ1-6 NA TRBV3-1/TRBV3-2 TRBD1 CATGNRGNNSPLHF TGTGCCACGGGCAACAGGGGAAATAATTCACCCCTCCACTTT
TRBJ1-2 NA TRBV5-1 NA CASSFREDYGYTF TGCGCCAGCAGCTTTAGGGAGGACTATGGCTACACCTTC
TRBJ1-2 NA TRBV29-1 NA CSARHPPDYGYTF TGCAGCGCTAGACACCCGCCCGACTATGGCTACACCTTC
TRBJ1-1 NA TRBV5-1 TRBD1 CASRTGAGTEAFF TGCGCCAGCAGGACAGGGGCTGGCACTGAAGCTTTCTTT
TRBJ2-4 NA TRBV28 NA CASRPGWGDGKNIQYF TGTGCCAGCAGACCGGGGTGGGGTGATGGCAAAAACATTCAGTACTTC
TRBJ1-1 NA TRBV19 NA CASSTRGRTEAFF TGTGCCAGTAGTACCAGGGGTCGGACTGAAGCTTTCTTT
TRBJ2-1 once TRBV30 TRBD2 CAWSPSGGAYNEQFF TGTGCCTGGAGTCCCAGCGGGGGGGCGTACAATGAGCAGTTCTTC
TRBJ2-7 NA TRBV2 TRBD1 CASSGTGNYEQYF TGTGCCAGCAGTGGGACAGGGAACTACGAGCAGTACTTC
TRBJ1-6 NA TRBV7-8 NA CASSLGSPNSPLHF TGTGCCAGCAGCTTAGGCAGTCCTAATTCACCCCTCCACTTT